The 10 T cell receptor beta chains reported below all come from one sample, sequenced in a study of identical twins (dated by TCRdb to 2016 to 2017). Receptor amplification or capture employed 5' RACE. The sequencer was an Illumina HiSeq 2000. The public reads were reanalyzed by TCRdb: fastp trimming at Q25, MiXCR alignment, in-frame beta chains only. CDR3 protein sequences are deduplicated, and each keeps its most common genes and DNA. Present in this sample are a few hundred thousand distinct CDR3 sequences, about 8% of which were seen just once. In total, the top ten clones hold over 2.5% of the sample. These sequences were also reported in another study, on yellow fever vaccine responses in identical twins.

The source material was CD8+ T cells sorted from blood. The receptors were gathered from a woman younger than 35 in good health.

The chain uses TRBV21-1 and TRBJ2-7; the DNA was not used to check the table's D call, TRBD2. TRBV21-1 is annotated as a pseudogene. The CDR3 extends over 16 amino acids. The CDR3 spells CASSKLGTRFWYEQYF. The DNA of the CDR3 is TGTGCCAGCAGCAAACTAGGGACTAGATTTTGGTACGAGCAGTACTTC.

This clonotype was observed at least ten times. The chain has TRBV7-9 and TRBJ2-3; no clear D gene. V lost 5 bases to trimming and J lost 4 bases, with 7 bases between them. CDR1 is SEHNR, CDR2 FQNEAQ, per germline (reference sequence). The CDR3 runs to 12 residues. CDR3 sequence: CASSKRPDTQYF. In DNA form, the CDR3 reads TGTGCCAGCAGCAAACGACCAGATACGCAGTATTTT.

This clonotype was seen only a few times. J is TRBJ1-1 and V is TRBV2, with TRBD1 matching over 7 bases. Germline loops: CDR1 SNHLY, CDR2 FYNNEI. The CDR3 is 16 amino acids. V dropped 6 bases and J dropped 6; count of bases not matched to a gene: 16. In nucleotides, the CDR3 is TGTGCCAGCAGGAGCGCCCACGATGGGACAGACCCTGAAGCTTTCTTT. Translating gives CASRSAHDGTDPEAFF. The whole variable domain, filled in from reference TRBV2 and TRBJ1-1, reads EPEVTQTPSHQVTQMGQEVILRCVPISNHLYFYWYRQILGQKVEFLVSFYNNEISEKSEIFDDQFSVERPDGSNFTLKIRSTKLEDSAMYFCASRSAHDGTDPEAFFGQGTRLTVV.

This clonotype was counted only a few times. The gene calls are TRBV20-1 and TRBJ2-7; 8 bases fit TRBD2. This CDR3 comprises 17 residues. Germline loops: CDR1 DFQATT, CDR2 SNEGSKA (reference sequence). With 1 base clipped from V and 2 bases from J, the junction kept 13 bases outside the gene matches. Written as DNA, the CDR3 is TGCAGTGCTAGAGTCCTTGGGAGCGGGAGTAGTGCCTACGAGCAGTACTTC. Translating gives CSARVLGSGSSAYEQYF.

In its sample, this clonotype was seen a few times. V usage is TRBV27 and J usage is TRBJ2-2; D perhaps matches TRBD2 (6 bases). This CDR3 region has 13 residues. Germline V gene data show CDR1 as MNHEY and CDR2 as SMNVEV (reference sequence). V dropped 4 bases and J dropped 6 bases, with 9 bases sitting between them. The CDR3 bases are TGTGCCAGCAGTTCTGGGGAGGCCGGGGAGCTGTTTTTT. Its protein is CASSSGEAGELFF.

This clonotype was seen only a few times. Written as DNA, the CDR3 is TGTGCCACCAGTGATTTCAAAGGGCCCCCTAGCACAGATACGCAGTATTTT. Encoded protein: CATSDFKGPPSTDTQYF. The V and J genes are TRBV24-1 and TRBJ2-3; D unresolved. The V end lost 1 base, the J end lost 0 bases, and 13 bases lay between the germline ends. Germline CDR1 reads KGHDR; CDR2 reads SFDVKD. CDR3 length equals 17 residues.

The gene calls are TRBV3-1 and TRBJ2-3; TRBD2 agrees at 10 bases. This CDR3 has 16 amino acids. V was clipped by 4 bases and J by 3 bases; unmatched bases: 7. The germline gives CDR1 LGHDT, CDR2 YNNKEL (reference sequence). The CDR3 region has the DNA TGTGCCAGCAGCCTTCGCAGGACTAGCGGAACAGATACGCAGTATTTT. This encodes CASSLRRTSGTDTQYF.

Ten or more counts support this clonotype. The J gene is TRBJ2-2, the V gene TRBV7-2, with D possibly matching TRBD1 (6 bases). The CDR3 has 14 residues. V lost 5 bases and J 5 bases, leaving 12 bases between the germline ends. In germline, CDR1 is SGHTA, CDR2 FQGNSA. The CDR3 DNA is TGTGCCAGCAGCCCAACAGGGATTACCGGGGAGCTGTTTTTT. This encodes CASSPTGITGELFF.

This clonotype was found many times. The chain carries TRBV28 and TRBJ1-6; 9 bases are shared with TRBD1. With 3 bases clipped from V and 11 bases from J, the junction kept 5 bases outside the gene matches. Germline assignment: CDR1 MDHEN and CDR2 SYDVKM. The CDR3 runs to 14 residues. CDR3 sequence (DNA): TGTGCCAGCAGTTTCACAGGGGGCTCGGCACCCCTCCACTTT. Translation gives CASSFTGGSAPLHF.

The table lists this clonotype with a few counts. The chain has TRBV9 and TRBJ2-6; perhaps TRBD1 as D (6 bases). Germline V lookup: CDR1 SGDLS, CDR2 YYNGEE. The CDR3 contains 17 residues. V shed 4 bases and J shed 4 bases, with 18 bases lying between them. The CDR3 coding sequence is TGTGCCAGCAGCCCAGATAGGACAGTCCCCGGGGCCAACGTCCTGACTTTC. As protein: CASSPDRTVPGANVLTF.